These 18 T cell receptor beta chains share one sample of origin, sequenced in a study of OX40 agonist ivuxolimab in advanced cancers. Profiled with immunoSEQ multiplex PCR; TCRdb holds only in-frame clones, not every one. The profile covers approximately 100,000 clones, with approximately 90% appearing a single time and around 0.85% taken by the ten largest. The sequencing used CD4+ or CD8+ T cells sorted from blood, collected in a trial of the OX40 agonist ivuxolimab. All receptors come from an adult with an advanced solid tumor such as melanoma, head and neck, liver or kidney cancer.

The chain joins TRBV5-6 to TRBJ2-7, with unresolved D. The germline V gene encodes CDR1 SGHDT and CDR2 YYEEEE. The CDR3 covers 11 residues. V was clipped by 3 bases and J by 6 bases, with 7 bases between them. CDR3 DNA: TGTGCCAGCAGCTCTTACCGCGAGCAGTACTTC. Amino acids: CASSSYREQYF.

The CDR3 DNA is TGTGCCAGCAGCTTAGACACTCGGAGCACTGAAGCTTTCTTT. It specifies CASSLDTRSTEAFF. This sequence joins TRBV5-4 and TRBJ1-1; D not resolved. CDR3 length: 14 residues. Trimming took off 2 bases at V and 4 bases at J, with 12 bases between the two ends. In germline, CDR1 is SGHNT, CDR2 YYREEE (reference sequence). The whole variable domain, remainder taken from reference TRBV5-4 and TRBJ1-1, is ETGVTQSPTHLIKTRGQQVTLRCSSQSGHNTVSWYQQALGQGPQFIFQYYREEENGRGNFPPRFSGLQFPNYSSELNVNALELDDSALYLCASSLDTRSTEAFFGQGTRLTVV.

V and J are TRBV29-1 and TRBJ2-1; TRBD2 matches 7 bases. The J segment lost 4 bases and the V segment lost 6 bases, leaving 9 bases of the junction unmatched. The CDR3 totals 14 residues. The germline V gene has CDR1 SQVTM and CDR2 ANQGSEA. The chain's CDR3 is CSVRGASGYNEQFF. In DNA, the CDR3 is TGCAGCGTGAGGGGCGCTAGCGGATACAATGAGCAGTTCTTC.

This clone was counted once. The chain employs TRBV27 and TRBJ2-7; 7 nucleotides agree with TRBD1. Germline lookup yields CDR1 MNHEY and CDR2 SMNVEV (reference sequence). This CDR3 is 15 amino acids long. Trimming removed 5 bases from V and 6 bases from J; junction bases left unmatched: 13. The CDR3: CASSAPSKDRREQYF. CDR3 DNA: TGTGCCAGCAGTGCTCCTAGTAAGGACAGGCGCGAGCAGTACTTC.

This chain connects TRBV7-2 to TRBJ2-2; no firm D call. Germline CDR1 is SGHTA and CDR2 is FQGNSA. CDR3 length equals 12 residues. Trimming cost V 5 bases and J 5 bases, with 6 bases left between them. The CDR3 coding sequence is TGTGCCAGCAGCCCGTGGACCGGGGAGCTGTTTTTT. This translates into CASSPWTGELFF. The variable domain in full, with the rest retrieved from reference TRBV7-2 and TRBJ2-2, is GAGVSQSPSNKVTEKGKDVELRCDPISGHTALYWYRQSLGQGLEFLIYFQGNSAPDKSGLPSDRFSAERTGGSVSTLTIQRTQQEDSAVYLCASSPWTGELFFGEGSRLTVL.

This rearrangement joins TRBV10-2 to TRBJ2-2; TRBD1 is a possible D gene (6 bases). The CDR3 spans 11 residues. V lost 6 bases to trimming and J lost 9 bases, with 8 bases between them. Germline V CDR1 and CDR2: WSHSY, SAAADI. CDR3 DNA sequence: TGCGCCAGCAGGGGACAACGGGAGCTGTTTTTT. This translates into CASRGQRELFF.

The rearrangement uses TRBV6-6 and TRBJ1-2; the D gene is possibly TRBD1 (5 bases). There are 14 residues in the CDR3. Looked up from germline, CDR1 is MNHNY and CDR2 is SVGAGI (reference sequence). The V end was cut by 4 bases, the J end by 7 bases, with 16 bases between. The CDR3 coding sequence is TGTGCCAGCAGTTTTACCGAGGAGGGACTTGGCTACACCTTC. It is translated as CASSFTEEGLGYTF.

The rearrangement links TRBV11-2 to TRBJ2-5, with D unresolved. Trimming took off 1 base at V and 1 base at J, with 4 bases between the two ends. Germline loops: CDR1 SGHAT, CDR2 FQNNGV. This CDR3 region has 13 residues. CDR3 DNA: TGTGCCAGCAGCTTAGCCTTCCAAGAGACCCAGTACTTC. It codes for CASSLAFQETQYF.

The V gene is TRBV6-1, the J gene TRBJ1-1; D is possibly TRBD1 (6 bases). CDR3 size: 14 residues. Between the trimmed V and J ends, which lost 2 bases and 0 bases, there was a span of 7 bases. CDR1 and CDR2 from the germline V gene are MNHNS and SASEGT. The CDR3 loop reads CASSERTVNTEAFF. The CDR3 nucleotides are TGTGCCAGCAGTGAAAGGACAGTGAACACTGAAGCTTTCTTT.

The gene calls are TRBV6-5 and TRBJ1-2; D gene ambiguous. This CDR3 comprises 14 residues. Germline CDR1 and CDR2: MNHEY and SVGAGI. Trimming shortened V by 2 bases and J by 3 bases, and 10 bases separated the two germline ends. The CDR3 sequence is CASSYGFPDYGYTF. The CDR3 region has the DNA TGTGCCAGCAGTTACGGGTTTCCTGACTATGGCTACACCTTC.

The chain couples TRBV28 to TRBJ1-5; the D gene is possibly TRBD1 (6 bases). V was pared by 7 bases and J by 3 bases, with 13 bases between. The length of the CDR3 is 14 residues. Looked up from germline, CDR1 is MDHEN and CDR2 is SYDVKM. The CDR3, as DNA: TGTGCCAGCACCAGTCCAGGGGACAATCAGCCCCAGCATTTT. It specifies CASTSPGDNQPQHF.

This clone has only a few counts. The chain carries TRBV7-9 and TRBJ1-1; a possible D gene is TRBD1 (6 bases). CDR3 length: 13 residues. V lost 4 bases and J lost 1, with 7 bases in between. CDR1 is SEHNR, CDR2 FQNEAQ, per germline (reference sequence). For the CDR3, the DNA is TGTGCCAGCAGCTACAGGGCGAACACTGAAGCTTTCTTT. It codes for CASSYRANTEAFF.

This chain links TRBV9 with TRBJ2-7; the D is unclear. This CDR3 is 14 amino acids long. Germline V gene sequence: CDR1 SGDLS, CDR2 YYNGEE. V was trimmed by 1 base and J by 3 bases, leaving 11 bases between them. CDR3 region: CASSVRPDNYEQYF. As DNA, the CDR3 is TGTGCCAGCAGCGTACGGCCAGATAACTACGAGCAGTACTTC. The full variable domain, its missing parts supplied by reference TRBV9 and TRBJ2-7, is DSGVTQTPKHLITATGQRVTLRCSPRSGDLSVYWYQQSLDQGLQFLIQYYNGEERAKGNILERFSAQQFPDLHSELNLSSLELGDSALYFCASSVRPDNYEQYFGPGTRLTVT.

The chain joins TRBV4-1 to TRBJ2-1; D tentatively reads TRBD1 or TRBD2 (6 bases each). This CDR3 region has 17 residues. V lost 3 bases to trimming and J lost 9 bases, with 24 bases between them. Germline V gene sequence: CDR1 MGHRA, CDR2 YSYEKL. CDR3 bases: TGCGCCAGCAGCCACTCATTCCGGGGGCGCCTATCCCGTGAGCAGTTCTTC. Amino acid sequence: CASSHSFRGRLSREQFF.

This rearrangement joins TRBV4-1 to TRBJ2-3; 7 bases agree with TRBD1. Trimming removed 7 bases from V and 0 bases from J; junction bases left unmatched: 7. The CDR3 consists of 15 residues. Germline CDR1 MGHRA, CDR2 YSYEKL. The CDR3 sequence is CASTSGTASTDTQYF. The CDR3 region has the DNA TGCGCCAGCACCTCCGGGACAGCTAGCACAGATACGCAGTATTTT.

The rearrangement uses TRBV6-1 and TRBJ2-5; weak D call: TRBD2 (5 bases). This CDR3 region has 14 residues. Per germline, CDR1 MNHNS and CDR2 SASEGT. V dropped 10 bases and J dropped 5 bases, with 20 bases sitting between them. The DNA for the CDR3 is TGTGCCACCTCCCCGACAAACACGGGGGAGACCCAGTACTTC. Translation gives CATSPTNTGETQYF.

This clone was found once. The V gene is TRBV18, the J gene TRBJ2-7; D is unclear. V shed 3 bases and J shed 6 bases, with 12 bases lying between them. Germline V gene data show CDR1 as KGHSH and CDR2 as LQKENI. This CDR3 has 13 residues. The CDR3: CASSPPHVSEQYF. The CDR3 DNA is TGTGCCAGCTCACCCCCTCACGTGAGCGAGCAGTACTTC.

This clone showed up just once. This chain joins TRBV7-2 and TRBJ2-3, with D hard to call. This CDR3 region has 13 residues. V gave up 4 bases and J gave up 0 bases, with 5 bases separating them. CDR1 and CDR2 from the germline V gene are SGHTA and FQGNSA. This CDR3 reads CASSSYSTDTQYF. In DNA form, the CDR3 reads TGTGCCAGCAGCTCCTACAGCACAGATACGCAGTATTTT. The whole variable domain, filled in from reference TRBV7-2 and TRBJ2-3, reads GAGVSQSPSNKVTEKGKDVELRCDPISGHTALYWYRQSLGQGLEFLIYFQGNSAPDKSGLPSDRFSAERTGGSVSTLTIQRTQQEDSAVYLCASSSYSTDTQYFGPGTRLTVL.